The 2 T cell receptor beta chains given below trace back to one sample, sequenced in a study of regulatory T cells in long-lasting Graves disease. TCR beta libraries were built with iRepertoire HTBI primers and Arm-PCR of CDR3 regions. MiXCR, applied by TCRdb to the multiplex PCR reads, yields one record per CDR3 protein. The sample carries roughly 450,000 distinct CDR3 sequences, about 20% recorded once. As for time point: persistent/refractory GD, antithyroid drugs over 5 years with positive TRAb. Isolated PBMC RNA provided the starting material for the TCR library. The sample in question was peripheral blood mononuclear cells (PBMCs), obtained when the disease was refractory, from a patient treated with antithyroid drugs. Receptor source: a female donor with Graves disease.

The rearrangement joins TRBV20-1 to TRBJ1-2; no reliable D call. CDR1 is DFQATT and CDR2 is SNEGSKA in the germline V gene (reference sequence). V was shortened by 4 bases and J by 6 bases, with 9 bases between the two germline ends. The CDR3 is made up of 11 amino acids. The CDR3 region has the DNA TGCAGTGCTATAGGTGGGGATGGCTACACCTTC. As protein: CSAIGGDGYTF.

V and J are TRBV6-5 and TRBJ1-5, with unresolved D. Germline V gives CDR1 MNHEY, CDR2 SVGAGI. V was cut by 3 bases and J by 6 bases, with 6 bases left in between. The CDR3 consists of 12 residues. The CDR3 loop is CASSYLRQPQHF. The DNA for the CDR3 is TGTGCCAGCAGTTATCTCCGTCAGCCCCAGCATTTT.